The 14 T cell receptor beta chains listed next were all sequenced from one sample in a study of T-cell reconstitution after alpha-beta-depleted transplantation in children. The library targeted TCRbeta and was prepared with unique molecular identifiers. From the PCR reads, TCRdb called clonotypes with MiXCR, one entry per CDR3 protein. The sample yields 800,000 to 1,000,000 distinct CDR3 sequences, less than 30% seen once. The sequencing used PBMCs, mostly from graft donor cells, collected 360 days after TCRalphabeta/CD19-depleted stem cell transplant. The source is a boy under two years old who had a stem cell transplant for SCID, so the T cells may come from the graft donor.

The chain links TRBV18 to TRBJ2-7; TRBD1 matches 7 bases. The CDR3 spans 12 residues. V was pared by 3 bases and J by 5 bases, with 1 base of the junction left unmatched. The germline CDR1 and CDR2 sequences are KGHSH and LQKENI. The CDR3 DNA follows: TGTGCCAGCTCACCCGACAGGGACGAGCAGTACTTC. It codes for CASSPDRDEQYF. Together with reference TRBV18 and TRBJ2-7, the CDR3 gives the full variable domain: NAGVMQNPRHLVRRRGQEARLRCSPMKGHSHVYWYRQLPEEGLKFMVYLQKENIIDESGMPKERFSAEFPKEGPSILRIQQVVRGDSAAYFCASSPDRDEQYFGPGTRLTVT.

The chain joins TRBV29-1 to TRBJ1-1; tentatively, D is TRBD1 (5 bases). This CDR3 has 12 residues. Germline CDR1 and CDR2: SQVTM and ANQGSEA. With 4 bases removed from V and 6 bases from J, the gap between germline ends came to 12 bases. The CDR3: CSVGSGAAEAFF. DNA of the CDR3: TGCAGCGTTGGTTCTGGGGCCGCTGAAGCTTTCTTT. Full variable domain (remainder filled in from reference TRBV29-1 and TRBJ1-1): SAVISQKPSRDICQRGTSLTIQCQVDSQVTMMFWYRQQPGQSLTLIATANQGSEATYESGFVIDKFPISRPNLTFSTLTVSNMSPEDSSIYLCSVGSGAAEAFFGQGTRLTVV.

This chain links TRBV14 with TRBJ2-7; D ambiguous. The germline CDR1 and CDR2 sequences are SGHDN and FVKESK. Trimming stripped 1 base from V and 0 bases from J, with 7 bases between. This CDR3 spans 14 amino acids. The CDR3 loop reads CASSQARISYEQYF. CDR3 DNA sequence: TGTGCCAGCAGCCAAGCCCGGATCTCCTACGAGCAGTACTTC.

This clonotype was detected only a few times. The rearrangement uses TRBV7-2 and TRBJ2-1, with D perhaps TRBD1 (6 bases). The CDR3 consists of 16 residues. Between the trimmed V and J ends, which lost 1 base and 6 bases, there was a span of 16 bases. Germline CDR1 reads SGHTA; CDR2 reads FQGNSA. CDR3 sequence: CASSLVSGAMGNEQFF. The CDR3 nucleotides are TGTGCCAGCAGCTTAGTGTCAGGGGCAATGGGCAATGAGCAGTTCTTC. Combining the CDR3 with reference TRBV7-2 and TRBJ2-1 gives the whole variable domain GAGVSQSPSNKVTEKGKDVELRCDPISGHTALYWYRQSLGQGLEFLIYFQGNSAPDKSGLPSDRFSAERTGGSVSTLTIQRTQQEDSAVYLCASSLVSGAMGNEQFFGPGTRLTVL.

The chain links TRBV11-2 to TRBJ1-4; a possible D gene is TRBD1 (5 bases). The CDR3 extends over 14 amino acids. Trimming stripped 4 bases from V and 10 bases from J, with 16 bases between. Germline assignment: CDR1 SGHAT and CDR2 FQNNGV. Here the CDR3 reads CASSWAYGGGKLFF. In DNA form, the CDR3 reads TGTGCCAGCAGCTGGGCATATGGGGGGGGAAAACTGTTTTTT.

This rearrangement joins TRBV29-1 to TRBJ2-3; the D gene is possibly TRBD1 (6 bases). The CDR3 has 16 amino acids. CDR1 SQVTM and CDR2 ANQGSEA come from the germline V gene. Deletions cut 0 bases from V and 3 bases from J, with 16 bases between. The CDR3, as DNA: TGCAGCGTTGAAGAATCGGGACACCCGGAAACAGATACGCAGTATTTT. Its protein product is CSVEESGHPETDTQYF.

V and J are TRBV2 and TRBJ1-6; 7 nucleotides match TRBD1. The V and J ends lost 7 bases and 9 bases, in that order; junction bases with no gene match: 12. Germline V gives CDR1 SNHLY, CDR2 FYNNEI. The CDR3 covers 15 residues. In DNA, the CDR3 is TGTGCCAGCACGAGAACAGGGGTTGGTTTTTCACCCCTCCACTTT. Translating it yields CASTRTGVGFSPLHF.

The V call is TRBV3-1, the J call TRBJ2-2; the D is unclear. CDR1 is LGHDT, CDR2 YNNKEL, per germline (reference sequence). CDR3 length: 16 residues. Deletions cut 4 bases from V and 4 bases from J, with 16 bases between. The CDR3 bases are TGTGCCAGCAGCCCCGGTCTAATTTTGGGCACCGGGGAGCTGTTTTTT. Residues: CASSPGLILGTGELFF. The entire variable domain, with the rest obtained from reference TRBV3-1 and TRBJ2-2, is as follows: DTAVSQTPKYLVTQMGNDKSIKCEQNLGHDTMYWYKQDSKKFLKIMFSYNNKELIINETVPNRFSPKSPDKAHLNLHINSLELGDSAVYFCASSPGLILGTGELFFGEGSRLTVL.

This chain uses TRBV6-2 or TRBV6-3 with TRBJ2-1, with 7 bases matching TRBD1. Germline V gene data show CDR1 as MNHEY and CDR2 as SVGEGT. The CDR3 length is 13 residues. V lost 5 bases and J lost 8; bases outside the gene matches: 6. The CDR3 sequence: CASSRDRVDEQFF. In nucleotides, the CDR3 is TGTGCCAGCAGTCGAGACAGGGTTGATGAGCAGTTCTTC.

At least ten counts were recorded for this clonotype. The chain employs TRBV4-3 and TRBJ2-1; TRBD1 aligns across 8 bases. V was clipped by 1 base and J by 4 bases; unmatched bases: 9. This CDR3 spans 17 amino acids. From germline, CDR1 is LGHNA and CDR2 YSLEER. CDR3 residues: CASSQVRAGGLYNEQFF. In DNA, the CDR3 is TGCGCCAGCAGCCAAGTGCGGGCAGGGGGCTTGTACAATGAGCAGTTCTTC.

A few counts support this clonotype. The rearrangement uses TRBV10-3 and TRBJ1-2, with a possible D match to TRBD1 (5 bases). In germline, CDR1 is ENHRY, CDR2 SYGVKD. This CDR3 is built from 13 residues. The V end was cut by 6 bases, the J end by 2 bases, with 10 bases between. The CDR3 coding sequence is TGTGCCATCAGGTCCAGGGTAAACTATGGCTACACCTTC. It yields the protein CAIRSRVNYGYTF.

The chain combines TRBV6-5 with TRBJ1-2; D is unclear. With 3 bases removed from V and 4 bases from J, the gap between germline ends came to 12 bases. This CDR3 spans 14 amino acids. From germline, CDR1 is MNHEY and CDR2 SVGAGI. Here the CDR3 reads CASSYTGRVYGYTF. The CDR3 bases are TGTGCCAGCAGTTATACCGGAAGGGTCTATGGCTACACCTTC.

Ten or more counts support this clonotype. The chain joins TRBV24-1 to TRBJ2-4, with 9 nucleotides matching TRBD1. J was trimmed by 2 bases and V by 4 bases; bases with no gene match: 8. The V gene's germline CDR1 is KGHDR and CDR2 SFDVKD. The CDR3 consists of 17 residues. CDR3 residues: CATSDQQGAMTKNIQYF. The CDR3, as DNA: TGTGCCACCAGTGACCAACAGGGGGCGATGACCAAAAACATTCAGTACTTC.

The genes are TRBV6-5 and TRBJ1-2, with D possibly being TRBD1 (5 bases). Germline V gives CDR1 MNHEY, CDR2 SVGAGI. Deletions cut 6 bases from V and 6 bases from J, with 11 bases between. This CDR3 has 12 residues. CDR3 bases: TGTGCCAGCAGCAGGGTAGGAAATGGCTACACCTTC. This sequence encodes CASSRVGNGYTF.